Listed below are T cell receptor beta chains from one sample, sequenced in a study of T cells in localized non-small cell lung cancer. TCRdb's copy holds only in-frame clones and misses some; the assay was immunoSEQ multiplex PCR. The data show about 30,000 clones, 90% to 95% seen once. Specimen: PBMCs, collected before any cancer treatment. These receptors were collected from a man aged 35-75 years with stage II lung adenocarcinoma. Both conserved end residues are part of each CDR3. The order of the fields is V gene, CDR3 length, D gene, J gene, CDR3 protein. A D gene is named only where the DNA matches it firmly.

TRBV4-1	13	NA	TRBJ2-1	CASTRDLDNEQFF
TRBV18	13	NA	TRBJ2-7	CASSKTGIYEQYF
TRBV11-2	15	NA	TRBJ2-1	CASSSDGTPYNEQFF
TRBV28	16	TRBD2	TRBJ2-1	CASRDTGGGGHNEQFF
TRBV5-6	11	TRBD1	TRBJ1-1	CASRRDSEAFF
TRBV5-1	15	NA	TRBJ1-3	CASSLDGVPGNTIYF
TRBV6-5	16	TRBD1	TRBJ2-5	CASSSRQGVRRETQYF
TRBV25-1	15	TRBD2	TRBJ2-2	CASTPGGGNTGELFF
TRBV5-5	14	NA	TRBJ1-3	CASNLVNSGNTIYF
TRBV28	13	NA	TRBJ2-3	CAIASGTTDTQYF